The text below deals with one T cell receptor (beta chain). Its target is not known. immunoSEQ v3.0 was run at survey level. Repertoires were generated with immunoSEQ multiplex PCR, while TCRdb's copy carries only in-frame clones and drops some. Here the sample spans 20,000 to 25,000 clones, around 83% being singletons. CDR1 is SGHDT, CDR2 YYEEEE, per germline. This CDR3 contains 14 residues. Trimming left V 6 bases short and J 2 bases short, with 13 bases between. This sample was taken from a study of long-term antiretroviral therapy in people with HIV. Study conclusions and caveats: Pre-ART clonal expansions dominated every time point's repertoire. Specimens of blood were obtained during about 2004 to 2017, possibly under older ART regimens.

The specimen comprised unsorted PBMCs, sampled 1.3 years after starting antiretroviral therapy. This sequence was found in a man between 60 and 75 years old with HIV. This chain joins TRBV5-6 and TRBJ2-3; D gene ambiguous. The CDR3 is CASTLMGSTDTQYF. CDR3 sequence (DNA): TGTGCCAGCACCCTAATGGGGTCCACAGATACGCAGTATTTT.